The 9 T cell receptor beta chains below come from one sample, sequenced in a study of glioma-infiltrating T cells after dendritic cell vaccination. Generated by immunoSEQ multiplex PCR, the TCRdb table keeps only in-frame clones and is missing some. This table holds about 30,000 clones, 90% to 95% found once. The sample was blood, taken before dendritic cell vaccination. The receptors come from a human donor with glioblastoma.

The chain couples TRBV10-1 to TRBJ2-1; D possibly corresponds to TRBD2 (6 bases). V was pared by 8 bases and J by 0 bases, with 17 bases between. Germline V CDR1 and CDR2: WNHNN, SYGVQD (reference sequence). The CDR3 runs to 16 residues. The CDR3 DNA follows: TGCGCCAGCCTGGGGGGAGGCCTGAGCTCCTACAATGAGCAGTTCTTC. Protein product: CASLGGGLSSYNEQFF.

This chain uses TRBV7-6 with TRBJ2-1, with D uncertain. Trimming removed 4 bases from V and 0 bases from J, with 4 bases in between. CDR1 is SGHVS and CDR2 is FNYEAQ in the germline V gene. The CDR3 totals 13 residues. CDR3 amino acids: CASSSSSYNEQFF. The CDR3 DNA is TGTGCCAGCAGCTCCAGCTCCTACAATGAGCAGTTCTTC.

The chain couples TRBV5-1 to TRBJ2-3; 10 positions match TRBD1. Germline assignment: CDR1 SGHRS and CDR2 YFSETQ. V lost 5 bases to trimming and J lost 9 bases; unmatched junction nucleotides: 15. The CDR3 runs 16 residues. CDR3 DNA sequence: TGCGCCAGCAGATCCCCCGGGACAGGGGAGGTTGGCACGCAGTATTTT. Protein product: CASRSPGTGEVGTQYF.

This chain links TRBV7-8 with TRBJ1-5; 8 bases align to TRBD1. This CDR3 spans 18 amino acids. CDR1 and CDR2 from the germline V gene are SGHVS and FQNEAQ. Unmatched junction bases numbered 13, after V lost 0 bases and J lost 6 bases. CDR3 residues: CASSLASRTGRIFQPQHF. The CDR3 DNA sequence: TGTGCCAGCAGCTTAGCTTCCAGGACAGGGAGAATATTTCAGCCCCAGCATTTT.

In this sample, this clone turned up once. The chain is built from TRBV14 and TRBJ2-1, with 8 bases identical to TRBD1. Germline CDR1 is SGHDN and CDR2 is FVKESK. After removal of 6 bases from V and 5 bases from J, the junction contained 9 bases not matched to a gene. The CDR3 covers 15 residues. CDR3: CASSSRQGMNNEQFF. The CDR3 DNA is TGTGCCAGCAGTTCCCGACAGGGGATGAACAATGAGCAGTTCTTC.

This chain's CDR3 is CASSFNRYEQYF. The CDR3 DNA is TGTGCCAGCAGCTTTAACAGATACGAGCAGTACTTC. The chain links TRBV5-6 to TRBJ2-7; D remains unclear. Per the germline V gene, CDR1 is SGHDT and CDR2 is YYEEEE. Trimming removed 2 bases from V and 4 bases from J, with 7 bases in between. The CDR3 has 12 residues.

Notes on this clone: The junction does not match germline at one end; this may be a read error. Distinct nucleotide sequences in the sample also encode this CDR3. The chain carries TRBV19 and TRBJ1-6; D is undetermined. The CDR3 is 15 residues long. The germline V gene has CDR1 LNHDA and CDR2 SQIVND (reference sequence). In DNA form, the CDR3 reads TGTGCCAGCAGTATCAGCAGGCCCTATAATTCACCCCTCCACTTT. Translation gives CASSISRPYNSPLHF.

The chain links TRBV5-1 to TRBJ2-7; TRBD1 aligns across 7 bases. The V gene's germline CDR1 is SGHRS and CDR2 YFSETQ. The CDR3 length is 13 residues. With V trimmed by 3 bases and J by 0 bases, 0 bases remained unmatched. The CDR3 bases are TGCGCCAGCAGCTGGGACAGCTCCTACGAGCAGTACTTC. The encoded protein is CASSWDSSYEQYF.

The rearrangement links TRBV18 to TRBJ2-1; TRBD1 matches at 10 bases. Germline CDR1 and CDR2: KGHSH and LQKENI. Trimming removed 3 bases from V and 6 bases from J; junction bases left unmatched: 8. The CDR3 is 16 residues long. CDR3 nucleotides: TGTGCCAGCTCACCTAAGGAGGGGACAGGGGCCAATGAGCAGTTCTTC. This codes for CASSPKEGTGANEQFF.